This passage covers 21 T cell receptor beta chains from one sample sequenced in a study of CD8 T cells in Susac syndrome (dated by TCRdb to the late 2010s). The library was produced with the immunoSEQ multiplex PCR assay. RNA was extracted with the RNeasy kit and about 0.5 to 1 ug was reverse transcribed using random hexamers. Using fastp trimming at Q25 and MiXCR clonotype assembly, TCRdb reanalyzed the public sequencing data and kept in-frame beta chains. Each CDR3 protein gets just one entry, which takes the most common genes and DNA from the rows behind it. The sample table records about 200,000 distinct CDR3 sequences; about 93% of these occur just once. The ten largest clones add up to 0.1% to 0.15% of the sample. The source material was CD8+ T cells from PBMCs. The source of these receptors is a human donor with multiple sclerosis.

The V gene is TRBV2, the J gene TRBJ2-2; 7 bases match TRBD1. V shed 3 bases and J 2 bases; nucleotides not matched to a gene: 15. Per the germline V gene, CDR1 is SNHLY and CDR2 is FYNNEI. The CDR3 extends over 19 amino acids. The CDR3 reads CASSDFKIGGQLNTGELFF. CDR3 in DNA: TGTGCCAGCAGTGATTTTAAGATAGGGGGACAGCTAAACACCGGGGAGCTGTTTTTT.

J is TRBJ2-7 and V is TRBV20-1; D is unclear. The CDR3 has 11 amino acids. Trimming left V 1 base short and J 6 bases short, with 7 bases between. Germline-derived CDR1 and CDR2 are DFQATT and SNEGSKA (reference sequence). CDR3 nucleotide sequence: TGCAGTGCTAGAGGTTTGGGCGAGCAGTACTTC. This encodes CSARGLGEQYF.

This rearrangement joins TRBV6-5 to TRBJ2-5, with TRBD1 matching over 7 bases. The CDR3 is made up of 15 amino acids. J gave up 5 bases and V 4 bases, and 10 bases lay outside the gene matches. Looked up from germline, CDR1 is MNHEY and CDR2 is SVGAGI. For the CDR3, the DNA is TGTGCCAGCAGTTCCTCGGACAGGAGAGTTGAGACCCAGTACTTC. This codes for CASSSSDRRVETQYF.

The rearrangement joins TRBV4-2 to TRBJ1-6, with 7 bases that match TRBD1. Germline CDR1 and CDR2: LGHNA and YNFKEQ. The CDR3 contains 16 residues. V shed 0 bases, J shed 14 bases, and the junction held 13 bases outside the gene matches. The CDR3 bases are TGTGCCAGCAGCCAAGATCAGGGGGGGCTAATCCGGGCCCTCCACTTT. Its protein is CASSQDQGGLIRALHF.

The rearrangement uses TRBV5-4 and TRBJ2-1; 9 bases line up with TRBD2. CDR1 SGHNT and CDR2 YYREEE come from the germline V gene (reference sequence). The CDR3 has 15 residues. Trimming removed 2 bases from V and 5 bases from J; junction bases left unmatched: 5. CDR3 nucleotides: TGTGCCAGCAGCTTAGCGGGGGGACTAAACAATGAGCAGTTCTTC. It encodes CASSLAGGLNNEQFF.

J is TRBJ1-2 and V is TRBV9, with D perhaps matching TRBD1 (6 bases). This CDR3 is 16 amino acids long. CDR1 and CDR2 (germline): SGDLS, YYNGEE. V lost 0 bases to trimming and J lost 3 bases, with 15 bases between them. The CDR3 reads CASSVARAGDHYGYTF. The DNA of the CDR3 is TGTGCCAGCAGCGTAGCTCGGGCAGGGGACCACTATGGCTACACCTTC.

The J gene is TRBJ2-7, the V gene TRBV14; D assignment may be TRBD1 or TRBD2 (5 bases each). CDR1 is SGHDN, CDR2 FVKESK, per germline. CDR3 length: 14 amino acids. V dropped 4 bases and J dropped 3 bases, with 13 bases sitting between them. This chain's CDR3 is CASSPARDHYEQYF. CDR3 bases: TGTGCCAGCAGCCCCGCCCGGGACCACTACGAGCAGTACTTC.

V is TRBV3-1 and J is TRBJ1-2; unclear D gene. Germline CDR1 and CDR2: LGHDT and YNNKEL (reference sequence). This CDR3 region has 17 residues. Trimming left V 0 bases short and J 4 bases short, with 18 bases between. Here the CDR3 DNA reads TGTGCCAGCAGCCAAGATCCGTTGAACACCTACCCCTATGGCTACACCTTC. Translating gives CASSQDPLNTYPYGYTF.

The CDR3 sequence is CSATEARDYEQYF. CDR3 DNA: TGCAGTGCTACCGAGGCCAGGGACTACGAGCAGTACTTC. The chain recombines TRBV20-1 with TRBJ2-7, with a possible D match to TRBD1 (5 bases). Trimming stripped 4 bases from V and 3 bases from J, with 13 bases between. The CDR3 has 13 residues. In germline, CDR1 is DFQATT, CDR2 SNEGSKA (reference sequence).

The V gene is TRBV6-5, the J gene TRBJ2-1; possible D gene TRBD1, 5 bases. Germline loops: CDR1 MNHEY, CDR2 SVGAGI. This CDR3 is built from 13 residues. Trimming took off 6 bases at V and 3 bases at J, with 9 bases between the two ends. In DNA, the CDR3 is TGTGCCAGCAGCTTAACAGGCTACAATGAGCAGTTCTTC. This sequence encodes CASSLTGYNEQFF.

The chain links TRBV7-9 to TRBJ2-2; D remains unclear. The CDR3 is 13 residues long. Germline CDR1 is SEHNR and CDR2 is FQNEAQ (reference sequence). Trimming took 5 bases from V and 6 from J, leaving 10 bases between them. The DNA for the CDR3 is TGTGCCAGCAGCCCTCTTGGATCCGGGGAGCTGTTTTTT. Its protein is CASSPLGSGELFF.

The rearrangement links TRBV6-1 to TRBJ2-1; 9 positions match TRBD1. This CDR3 comprises 15 residues. After removal of 7 bases from V and 5 bases from J, the junction contained 9 bases not matched to a gene. Germline V gene data show CDR1 as MNHNS and CDR2 as SASEGT. CDR3 loop: CASMIDRGTDNEQFF. DNA of the CDR3: TGTGCCAGCATGATCGACAGGGGGACTGACAATGAGCAGTTCTTC.

The V and J genes are TRBV7-9 and TRBJ1-2; no clear D. Trimming took off 2 bases at V and 11 bases at J, with 12 bases between the two ends. CDR1 is SEHNR and CDR2 is FQNEAQ in the germline V gene (reference sequence). The CDR3 has 12 residues. Written as DNA, the CDR3 is TGTGCCAGCAGCTTATATTTAAGTAGTTACACCTTC. Protein: CASSLYLSSYTF.

This clonotype was observed a single time. The chain recombines TRBV7-2 with TRBJ2-7; maybe TRBD2 (5 bases). CDR1 and CDR2 (germline): SGHTA, FQGNSA. The CDR3 has 14 amino acids. V lost 4 bases to trimming and J lost 3 bases, with 13 bases between them. The CDR3 sequence: CASSSFPGSYEQYF. For the CDR3, the DNA is TGTGCCAGCAGCTCCTTCCCTGGGAGCTACGAGCAGTACTTC.

This clonotype has only one observation. The J gene is TRBJ2-3, the V gene TRBV29-1, with D possibly being TRBD2 (6 bases). Trimming removed 2 bases at V and 4 bases at J, with 10 bases between. Germline V gene lookup returns CDR1 SQVTM and CDR2 ANQGSEA. This CDR3 is built from 13 residues. CDR3 sequence reads: CSVEQGGADTQYF. The CDR3 nucleotides read TGCAGCGTTGAACAGGGCGGGGCAGATACGCAGTATTTT.

The chain couples TRBV6-2 or TRBV6-3 to TRBJ1-1; D is unresolved. Germline lookup yields CDR1 MNHEY and CDR2 SVGEGT. The CDR3 is 13 amino acids. V was shortened by 8 bases and J by 0 bases, with 10 bases between the two germline ends. This CDR3 reads CASSYALNTEAFF. The CDR3 DNA follows: TGTGCCAGCTCTTACGCTTTGAACACTGAAGCTTTCTTT.

The chain carries TRBV28 and TRBJ2-7; D is ambiguous. Trimming shortened V by 3 bases and J by 3 bases, and 9 bases separated the two germline ends. The CDR3 length is 13 residues. The germline gives CDR1 MDHEN, CDR2 SYDVKM. The CDR3 region is CASSFSDGYEQYF. For the CDR3, the DNA is TGTGCCAGCAGTTTTTCCGACGGCTACGAGCAGTACTTC.

This chain joins TRBV4-1 and TRBJ2-3; D is uncertain. V was pared by 2 bases and J by 6 bases, with 15 bases between. Looked up from germline, CDR1 is MGHRA and CDR2 is YSYEKL. There are 15 residues in the CDR3. CDR3: CASSQQTSYVDTQYF. The CDR3 DNA sequence: TGCGCCAGCAGCCAACAGACCTCTTACGTCGATACGCAGTATTTT.

The J gene is TRBJ2-7, the V gene TRBV3-1; TRBD2 matches at 11 bases. CDR1 is LGHDT, CDR2 YNNKEL, per germline (reference sequence). J gave up 5 bases and V 4 bases, and 4 bases lay outside the gene matches. The CDR3 is 14 residues long. The CDR3 sequence: CASSPTTSGNEQYF. The CDR3 coding sequence is TGTGCCAGCAGCCCGACGACTAGCGGGAACGAGCAGTACTTC.

This rearrangement joins TRBV5-4 to TRBJ2-2; 9 nucleotides match TRBD2. The CDR3 is 16 residues long. J gave up 3 bases and V 2 bases, and 5 bases lay outside the gene matches. Germline V CDR1 and CDR2: SGHNT, YYREEE (reference sequence). The CDR3 spells CASSFKGLAYTGELFF. In DNA form, the CDR3 reads TGTGCCAGCAGCTTTAAGGGACTAGCTTACACCGGGGAGCTGTTTTTT.

The chain links TRBV3-1 to TRBJ2-7; 7 bases are a match to TRBD1. There are 16 residues in the CDR3. CDR1 LGHDT and CDR2 YNNKEL come from the germline V gene (reference sequence). After removal of 4 bases from V and 0 bases from J, the junction contained 9 bases not matched to a gene. CDR3 coding DNA: TGTGCCAGCAGCCCCGACGACAGGGCCAGCTCCTACGAGCAGTACTTC. As protein: CASSPDDRASSYEQYF.